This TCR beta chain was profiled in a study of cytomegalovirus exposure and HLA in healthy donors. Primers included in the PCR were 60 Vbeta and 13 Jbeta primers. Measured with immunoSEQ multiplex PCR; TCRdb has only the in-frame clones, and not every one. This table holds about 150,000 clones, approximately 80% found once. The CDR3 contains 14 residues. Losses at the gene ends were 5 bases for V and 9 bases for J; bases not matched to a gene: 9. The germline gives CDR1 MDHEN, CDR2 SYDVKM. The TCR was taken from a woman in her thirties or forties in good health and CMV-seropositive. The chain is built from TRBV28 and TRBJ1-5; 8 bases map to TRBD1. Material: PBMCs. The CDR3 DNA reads TGTGCCAGCAGTCAGAACAGGGGGAGGGCGCCCCAGCATTTT. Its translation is CASSQNRGRAPQHF.